This T cell receptor (beta chain) was sequenced for a study of blood T cell repertoires in COVID-19. The wider study: Spain, Italy and the United States supplied samples that represented acute and convalescent COVID-19. From T cells, B-cell-depleted T cells, or PBMCs came the material, which was cDNA or gDNA.

Source study methods: Estimation of nucleated cell counts was performed using reference gene primer amplification. Here immunoSEQ multiplex PCR was the method, and the copy in TCRdb shows in-frame clones only, minus some. V and J calls and clone size come straight from that table; D and trimming were deduced from the DNA. Here the sample spans 250,000 to 300,000 clones, over 75% being singletons. The V end was cut by 5 bases, the J end by 1 base, with 8 bases between. Germline-derived CDR1 and CDR2 are SGHAT and FQNNGV. The CDR3 is made up of 13 amino acids. The clonotype comes from a man over 45 with active or convalescent COVID-19. V is TRBV11-2 and J is TRBJ1-1; TRBD1 might be the D (5 bases). The sequencing input was peripheral blood. The CDR3 DNA reads TGTGCCAGCAGCCCGCAGGGGAACACTGAAGCTTTCTTT. This codes for CASSPQGNTEAFF. Full variable domain (remainder filled in from reference TRBV11-2 and TRBJ1-1): EAGVAQSPRYKIIEKRQSVAFWCNPISGHATLYWYQQILGQGPKLLIQFQNNGVVDDSQLPKDRFSAERLKGVDSTLKIQPAKLEDSAVYLCASSPQGNTEAFFGQGTRLTVV.